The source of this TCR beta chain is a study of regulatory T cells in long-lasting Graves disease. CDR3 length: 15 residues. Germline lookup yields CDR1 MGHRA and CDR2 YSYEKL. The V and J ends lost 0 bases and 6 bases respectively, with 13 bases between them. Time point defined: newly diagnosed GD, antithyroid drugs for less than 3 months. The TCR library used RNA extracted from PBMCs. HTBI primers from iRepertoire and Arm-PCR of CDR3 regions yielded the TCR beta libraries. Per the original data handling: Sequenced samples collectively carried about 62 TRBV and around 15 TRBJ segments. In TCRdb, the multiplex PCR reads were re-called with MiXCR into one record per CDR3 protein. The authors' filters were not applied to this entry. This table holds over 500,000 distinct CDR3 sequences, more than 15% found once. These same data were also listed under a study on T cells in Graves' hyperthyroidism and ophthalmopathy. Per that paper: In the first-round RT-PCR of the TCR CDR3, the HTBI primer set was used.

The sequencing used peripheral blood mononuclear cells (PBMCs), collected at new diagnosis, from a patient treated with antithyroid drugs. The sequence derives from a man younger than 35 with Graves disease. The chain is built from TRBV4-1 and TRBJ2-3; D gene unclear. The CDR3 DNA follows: TGCGCCAGCAGCCAAGATCTAAGCGTGGCGGATACGCAGTATTTT. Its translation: CASSQDLSVADTQYF.